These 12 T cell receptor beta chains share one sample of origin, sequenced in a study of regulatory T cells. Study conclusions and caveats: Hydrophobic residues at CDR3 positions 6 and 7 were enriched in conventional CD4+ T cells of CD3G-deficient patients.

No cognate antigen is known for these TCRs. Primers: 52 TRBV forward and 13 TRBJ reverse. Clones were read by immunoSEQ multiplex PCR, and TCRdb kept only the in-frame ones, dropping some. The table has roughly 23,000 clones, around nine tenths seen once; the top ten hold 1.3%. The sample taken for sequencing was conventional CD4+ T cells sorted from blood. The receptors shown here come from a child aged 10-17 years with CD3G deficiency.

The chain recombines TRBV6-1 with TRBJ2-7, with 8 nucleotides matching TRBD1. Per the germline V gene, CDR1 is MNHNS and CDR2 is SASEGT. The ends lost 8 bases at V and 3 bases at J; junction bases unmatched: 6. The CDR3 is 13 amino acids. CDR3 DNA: TGTGCCAGCGCCAGACAGGGGTACTACGAGCAGTACTTC. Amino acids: CASARQGYYEQYF.

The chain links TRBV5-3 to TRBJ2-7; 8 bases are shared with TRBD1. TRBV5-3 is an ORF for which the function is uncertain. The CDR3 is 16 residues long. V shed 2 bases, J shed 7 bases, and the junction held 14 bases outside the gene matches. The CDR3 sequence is CARSFRGQGVTEEQYF. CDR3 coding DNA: TGTGCCAGAAGCTTCCGAGGACAGGGAGTCACAGAAGAGCAGTACTTC.

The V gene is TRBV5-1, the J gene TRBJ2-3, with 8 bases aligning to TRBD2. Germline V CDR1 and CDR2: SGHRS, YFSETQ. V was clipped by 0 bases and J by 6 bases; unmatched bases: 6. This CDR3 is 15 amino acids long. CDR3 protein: CASSLGLAGSDTQYF. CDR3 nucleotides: TGCGCCAGCAGCTTGGGCCTAGCGGGCTCGGATACGCAGTATTTT.

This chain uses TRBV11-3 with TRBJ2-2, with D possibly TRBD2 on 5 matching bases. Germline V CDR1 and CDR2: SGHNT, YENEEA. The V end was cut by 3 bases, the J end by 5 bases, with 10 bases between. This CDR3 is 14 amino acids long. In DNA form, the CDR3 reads TGTGCCAGCAGCTTTGATGGGGAGACCGGGGAGCTGTTTTTT. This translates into CASSFDGETGELFF.

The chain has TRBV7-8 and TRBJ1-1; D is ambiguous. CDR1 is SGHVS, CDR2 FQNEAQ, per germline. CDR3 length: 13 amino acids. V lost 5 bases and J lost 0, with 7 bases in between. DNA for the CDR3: TGTGCCAGCAGCCGGGAAGTGAACACTGAAGCTTTCTTT. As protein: CASSREVNTEAFF.

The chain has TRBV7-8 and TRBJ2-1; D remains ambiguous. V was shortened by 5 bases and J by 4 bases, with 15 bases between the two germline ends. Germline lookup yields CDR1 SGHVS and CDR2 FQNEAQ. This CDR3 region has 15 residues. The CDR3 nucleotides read TGTGCCAGCAGCCTAACCCCCGGACGTTACAATGAGCAGTTCTTC. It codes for CASSLTPGRYNEQFF.

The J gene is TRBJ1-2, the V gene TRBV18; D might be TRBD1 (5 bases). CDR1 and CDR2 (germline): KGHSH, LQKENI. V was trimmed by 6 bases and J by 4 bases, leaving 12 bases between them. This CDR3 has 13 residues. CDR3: CASSPGGSYGYTF. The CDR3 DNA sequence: TGTGCCAGCTCTCCGGGGGGATCCTATGGCTACACCTTC. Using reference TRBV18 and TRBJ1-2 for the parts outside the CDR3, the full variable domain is NAGVMQNPRHLVRRRGQEARLRCSPMKGHSHVYWYRQLPEEGLKFMVYLQKENIIDESGMPKERFSAEFPKEGPSILRIQQVVRGDSAAYFCASSPGGSYGYTFGSGTRLTVV.

The CDR3 region has the DNA TGCGCCAGCAGCGCTGGGACGGTCACAGATACGCAGTATTTT. Its translation is CASSAGTVTDTQYF. The chain uses TRBV5-1 and TRBJ2-3, with D perhaps being TRBD1 or TRBD2 (5 bases each). V lost 4 bases to trimming and J lost 2 bases, with 11 bases between them. CDR1 and CDR2 (germline): SGHRS, YFSETQ. The CDR3 totals 14 residues.

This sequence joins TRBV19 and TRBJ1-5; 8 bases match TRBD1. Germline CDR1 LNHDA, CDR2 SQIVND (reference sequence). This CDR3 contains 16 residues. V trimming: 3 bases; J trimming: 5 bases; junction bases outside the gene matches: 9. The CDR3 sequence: CASSMSRGQEHQPQHF. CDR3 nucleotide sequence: TGTGCCAGTAGTATGAGCCGGGGACAGGAGCATCAGCCCCAGCATTTT.

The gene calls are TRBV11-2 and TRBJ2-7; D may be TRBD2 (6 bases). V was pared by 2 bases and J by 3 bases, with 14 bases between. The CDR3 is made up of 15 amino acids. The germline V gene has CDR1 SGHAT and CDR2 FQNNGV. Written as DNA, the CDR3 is TGTGCCAGCAGCTTAAGGGCCCGGCGGGACTACGAGCAGTACTTC. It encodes CASSLRARRDYEQYF.

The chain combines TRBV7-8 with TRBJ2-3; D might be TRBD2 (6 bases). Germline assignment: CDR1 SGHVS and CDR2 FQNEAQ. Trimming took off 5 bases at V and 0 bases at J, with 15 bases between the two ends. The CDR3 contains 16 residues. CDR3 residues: CASSRTSRSSTDTQYF. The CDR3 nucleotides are TGTGCCAGCAGCCGAACTAGCCGCTCAAGCACAGATACGCAGTATTTT.

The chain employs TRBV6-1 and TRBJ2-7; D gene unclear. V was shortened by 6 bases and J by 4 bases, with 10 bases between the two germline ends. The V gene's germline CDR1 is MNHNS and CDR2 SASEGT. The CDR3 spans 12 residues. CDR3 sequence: CASSSGSYEQYF. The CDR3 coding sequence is TGTGCCAGCAGCTCAGGTTCTTACGAGCAGTACTTC.